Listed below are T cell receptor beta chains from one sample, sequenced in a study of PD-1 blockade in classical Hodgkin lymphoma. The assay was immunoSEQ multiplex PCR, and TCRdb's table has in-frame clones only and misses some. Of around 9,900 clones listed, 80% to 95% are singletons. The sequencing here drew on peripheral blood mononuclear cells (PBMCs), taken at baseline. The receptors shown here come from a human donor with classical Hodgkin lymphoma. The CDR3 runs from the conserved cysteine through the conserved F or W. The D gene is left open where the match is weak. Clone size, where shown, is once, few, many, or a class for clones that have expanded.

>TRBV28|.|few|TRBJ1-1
CASSLEYGVLMNTEAFF
TGTGCCAGCAGTTTAGAGTACGGGGTCTTAATGAACACTGAAGCTTTCTTT
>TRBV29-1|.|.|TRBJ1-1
CSVGPGWGMNTEAFF
TGCAGCGTAGGACCCGGCTGGGGGATGAACACTGAAGCTTTCTTT
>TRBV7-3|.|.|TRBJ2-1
CASSPLARDTYNEQFF
TGTGCCAGCAGCCCCCTAGCCAGGGACACCTACAATGAGCAGTTCTTC
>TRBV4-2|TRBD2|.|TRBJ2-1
CASSPDQTSGNYNEQFF
TGTGCCAGCAGCCCAGACCAGACTAGCGGAAACTACAATGAGCAGTTCTTC
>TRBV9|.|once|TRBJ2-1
CASSAGDSNEQFF
TGTGCCAGCAGCGCGGGAGACAGTAATGAGCAGTTCTTC
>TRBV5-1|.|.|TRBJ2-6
CASSTSGANVLTF
TGCGCCAGCAGTACGTCTGGGGCCAACGTCCTGACTTTC
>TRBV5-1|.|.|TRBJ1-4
CASSQETNEKLFF
TGCGCCAGCAGCCAAGAAACTAATGAAAAACTGTTTTTT
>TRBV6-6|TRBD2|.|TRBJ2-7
CASAHGGSSYEQYF
TGTGCCAGCGCGCACGGGGGGAGCTCCTACGAGCAGTACTTC
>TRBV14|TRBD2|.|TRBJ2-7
CASSPAPGLQGLLSYEQYF
TGTGCCAGCAGCCCGGCCCCGGGACTACAAGGCTTACTCTCCTACGAGCAGTACTTC
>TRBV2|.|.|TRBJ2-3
CASSESHSTDTQYF
TGTGCCAGCAGTGAAAGCCACAGCACAGATACGCAGTATTTT
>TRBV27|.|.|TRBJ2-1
CASSVEQTLYNEQFF
TGTGCCAGCAGTGTAGAGCAGACCCTGTACAATGAGCAGTTCTTC
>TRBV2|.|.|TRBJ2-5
CASSSRSGPQETQYF
TGTGCCAGCAGTTCGCGGAGCGGGCCTCAAGAGACCCAGTACTTC
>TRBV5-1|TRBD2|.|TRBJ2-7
CASSLALADPLAYLATYEQYF
TGCGCCAGCAGCTTGGCCCTAGCGGACCCCCTGGCGTATCTGGCGACCTACGAGCAGTACTTC
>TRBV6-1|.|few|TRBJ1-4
CASSVMGESEKLFF
TGTGCCAGCAGTGTAATGGGTGAGAGTGAAAAACTGTTTTTT
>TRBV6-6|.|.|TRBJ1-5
CASRGSGQPQHF
TGTGCCAGCCGGGGCTCCGGTCAGCCCCAGCATTTT
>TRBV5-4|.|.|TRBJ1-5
CASSFVGSNQPQHF
TGTGCCAGCAGCTTTGTAGGGTCCAATCAGCCCCAGCATTTT
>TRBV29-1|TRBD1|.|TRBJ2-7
CSVGTGGNYEQYF
TGCAGCGTTGGTACAGGGGGCAACTACGAGCAGTACTTC
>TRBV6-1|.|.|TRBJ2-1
CASRGSSYYNEQFF
TGTGCCAGCAGGGGATCTAGTTACTACAATGAGCAGTTCTTC
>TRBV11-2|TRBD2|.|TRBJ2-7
CASSPIAGASEQYF
TGTGCCAGCAGCCCGATAGCGGGAGCGAGCGAGCAGTACTTC
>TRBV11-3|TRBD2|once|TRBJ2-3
CASSLGALAGTDTQYF
TGTGCCAGCAGCTTAGGAGCACTAGCGGGCACAGATACGCAGTATTTT